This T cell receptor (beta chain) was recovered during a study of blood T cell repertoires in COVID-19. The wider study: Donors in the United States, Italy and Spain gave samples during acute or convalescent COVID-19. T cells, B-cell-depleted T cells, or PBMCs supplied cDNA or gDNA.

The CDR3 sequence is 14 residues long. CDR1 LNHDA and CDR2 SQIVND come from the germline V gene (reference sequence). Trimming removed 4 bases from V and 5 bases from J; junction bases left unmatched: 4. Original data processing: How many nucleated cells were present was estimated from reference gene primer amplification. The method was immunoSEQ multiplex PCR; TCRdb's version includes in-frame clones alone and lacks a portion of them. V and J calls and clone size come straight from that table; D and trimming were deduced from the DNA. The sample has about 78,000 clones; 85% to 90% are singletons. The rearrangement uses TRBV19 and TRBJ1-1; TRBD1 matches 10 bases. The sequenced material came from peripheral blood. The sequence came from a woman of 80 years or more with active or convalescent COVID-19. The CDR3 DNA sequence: TGTGCCAGTAGTAGCGACAGGGGGCGGACTGAAGCTTTCTTT. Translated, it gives CASSSDRGRTEAFF.